The present entry profiles one T cell receptor beta chain with its context. The antigen is undetermined. The CDR3 consists of 14 residues. Germline values: CDR1 MDHEN, CDR2 SYDVKM. Trimming removed 6 bases from V and 0 bases from J, with 11 bases in between. Data came from immunoSEQ multiplex PCR; TCRdb stores just in-frame clones and leaves some out. The sample lists 2 million to 2.5 million clones, approximately 93% occurring once. These data are taken from a study of shared clonotypes between healthy human individuals. Whole-study findings and limits: Non-shared clonotypes showed lower generation probabilities than clonotypes common to all four donors. Between a few donors, naive CD4 clonotypes were shared at a level of approximately 5%. Genetic and exposure-history diversity was limited by the few donors.

This clonotype was obtained from a man between 18 and 35 years old in good health. Some clones in this sample may be carry-over from other donors' samples. Material for sequencing was naive CD4+ T cells from PBMCs. As to subset: CD45RA+ positively selected. This chain uses TRBV28 with TRBJ1-2; tentative D call: TRBD1 (5 bases). CDR3 protein: CASSTGPSNYGYTF. In DNA, the CDR3 is TGTGCCAGCAGCACGGGGCCTTCTAACTATGGCTACACCTTC.